Below are 28 T cell receptor beta chains sequenced from a single sample in a study of regulatory T cells (dated by TCRdb to between 2018 and 2020). Library method: the immunoSEQ multiplex PCR assay. The multiplex PCR used 52 forward TRBV primers and 13 reverse TRBJ primers, with assay-based and computational corrections for amplification bias. TCRdb mirrors the immuneACCESS table, restricted to in-frame sequences. Some clones are absent from its copies; in checked studies, under half trace to an unresolved V gene, and the reason for the others is unknown. For this sample there are tens of thousands of clones; 85% to 95% appear just once. The ten top clones hold 0.85% to 1% of the sample. Study-level results and caveats: Hydrophobic residues at CDR3 positions 6 and 7 were enriched in conventional CD4+ T cells from CD3G-deficient patients, suggesting more self-reactive specificities.

Antigen specificity for these receptors is unknown. What was sequenced was conventional CD4+ T cells sorted from blood. These receptors all come from a child aged 2 to 15 with CD3G deficiency.

The chain has TRBV5-1 and TRBJ1-6, with D perhaps matching TRBD1 (5 bases). The CDR3 is made up of 15 amino acids. V shed 4 bases and J shed 9 bases, with 17 bases lying between them. Germline values: CDR1 SGHRS, CDR2 YFSETQ. Here the CDR3 reads CASSLDGAGGSPLHF. CDR3 coding DNA: TGCGCCAGCAGCCTGGACGGGGCGGGTGGTTCACCCCTCCACTTT.

CDR3 sequence (DNA): TGTGCCAGAACTACAGGACAGTATTCCTACAATGAGCAGTTCTTC. Translating it yields CARTTGQYSYNEQFF. This chain uses TRBV6-5 with TRBJ2-1; D possibly corresponds to TRBD1 (6 bases). Germline values: CDR1 MNHEY, CDR2 SVGAGI. V lost 9 bases and J lost 1, with 16 bases in between. The CDR3 totals 15 residues.

This clone was picked up one time. The CDR3 protein is CASGTSSNTGELFF. In DNA, the CDR3 is TGTGCCAGCGGGACTAGCTCGAACACCGGGGAGCTGTTTTTT. This chain joins TRBV28 and TRBJ2-2; the match to TRBD2 covers 9 bases. CDR1 is MDHEN, CDR2 SYDVKM, per germline. This CDR3 comprises 14 residues. Trimming took 8 bases from V and 0 from J; bases not matched to a gene: 1. The full variable domain, completed using reference TRBV28 and TRBJ2-2, is DVKVTQSSRYLVKRTGEKVFLECVQDMDHENMFWYRQDPGLGLRLIYFSYDVKMKEKGDIPEGYSVSREKKERFSLILESASTNQTSMYLCASGTSSNTGELFFGEGSRLTVL.

The CDR3 is CASSLGSGHYEQYF. DNA of the CDR3: TGTGCCAGCAGTTTAGGGTCCGGGCACTACGAGCAGTACTTC. This sequence joins TRBV28 and TRBJ2-7; D is undetermined. With 2 bases removed from V and 3 bases from J, the gap between germline ends came to 11 bases. Germline CDR1 and CDR2: MDHEN and SYDVKM. The CDR3 extends over 14 amino acids.

This clone showed up just once. The chain links TRBV28 to TRBJ2-1; TRBD2 matches 12 bases. CDR1 MDHEN and CDR2 SYDVKM come from the germline V gene. This CDR3 has 16 residues. V lost 7 bases and J lost 8; bases outside the gene matches: 12. This CDR3 reads CASNPRLAGGPYEQFF. The CDR3, as DNA: TGTGCCAGCAATCCCCGGCTAGCGGGAGGGCCCTATGAGCAGTTCTTC.

The J gene is TRBJ2-1, the V gene TRBV6-1; unclear D gene. The V gene's germline CDR1 is MNHNS and CDR2 SASEGT. The germline V and J ends were trimmed by 1 base and 0 bases, with 7 bases remaining between them. The CDR3 is 15 residues long. CDR3 protein: CASSEGAVSYNEQFF. In DNA, the CDR3 is TGTGCCAGCAGTGAAGGTGCAGTCTCCTACAATGAGCAGTTCTTC.

The rearrangement joins TRBV18 to TRBJ2-7; no clear D gene. V was clipped by 2 bases and J by 1 base, with 6 bases between them. Germline loops: CDR1 KGHSH, CDR2 LQKENI. The CDR3 contains 13 residues. In DNA form, the CDR3 reads TGTGCCAGCTCACCATCAGGATCCTACGAGCAGTACTTC. Its translation is CASSPSGSYEQYF.

CDR3: CASRTPQGRAGEAFF. For the CDR3, the DNA is TGTGCCAGCAGGACCCCACAAGGACGGGCTGGAGAAGCTTTCTTT. The chain carries TRBV28 and TRBJ1-1; D unresolved. Trimming stripped 6 bases from V and 8 bases from J, with 22 bases between. Germline V gives CDR1 MDHEN, CDR2 SYDVKM. The CDR3 extends over 15 amino acids.

The J gene is TRBJ2-2, the V gene TRBV7-9; 8 bases match TRBD2. This CDR3 comprises 17 residues. The germline V gene encodes CDR1 SEHNR and CDR2 FQNEAQ (reference sequence). The V gene end was trimmed by 2 bases and the J gene end by 1 base; junction bases not matched to a gene: 6. Here the CDR3 DNA reads TGTGCCAGCAGCTTAAAGGGTAGCGGGAAGAACACCGGGGAGCTGTTTTTT. This encodes CASSLKGSGKNTGELFF.

DNA of the CDR3: TGTGCCAGCAGTCCCCGGGACGCCCCCGGGCAGTACTTC. Translation gives CASSPRDAPGQYF. The chain has TRBV28 and TRBJ2-7; D is tentatively TRBD1 or TRBD2 (5 bases each). The germline CDR1 and CDR2 sequences are MDHEN and SYDVKM. V was cut by 5 bases and J by 9 bases, with 17 bases left in between. The CDR3 covers 13 residues.

The V and J genes are TRBV28 and TRBJ2-3, with D maybe TRBD2 (6 bases). Germline CDR1 reads MDHEN; CDR2 reads SYDVKM. Trimming removed 5 bases at V and 4 bases at J, with 25 bases between. The CDR3 consists of 18 residues. CDR3 nucleotide sequence: TGTGCCAGCAGTGGCCGGCGCCTTCTCATCGCGGGGTCAGATACGCAGTATTTT. Translating gives CASSGRRLLIAGSDTQYF.

The CDR3, as DNA: TGTGCCAGCTCGGGGACCTCCTACAATGAGCAGTTCTTC. This gives the protein CASSGTSYNEQFF. The chain couples TRBV18 to TRBJ2-1; D is possibly TRBD1 or TRBD2 (5 bases each). The V end lost 6 bases, the J end lost 0 bases, and 6 bases lay between the germline ends. CDR1 and CDR2 from the germline V gene are KGHSH and LQKENI. The CDR3 is made up of 13 amino acids. Based on the CDR3 plus reference TRBV18 and TRBJ2-1, the full variable domain is NAGVMQNPRHLVRRRGQEARLRCSPMKGHSHVYWYRQLPEEGLKFMVYLQKENIIDESGMPKERFSAEFPKEGPSILRIQQVVRGDSAAYFCASSGTSYNEQFFGPGTRLTVL.

The V and J genes are TRBV19 and TRBJ2-1, with D uncertain. The V end lost 3 bases, the J end lost 5 bases, and 17 bases lay between the germline ends. In germline, CDR1 is LNHDA, CDR2 SQIVND (reference sequence). The CDR3 is made up of 16 amino acids. The chain's CDR3 is CASSIGRSGADNEQFF. CDR3 bases: TGTGCCAGTAGTATCGGTCGTTCCGGAGCCGACAATGAGCAGTTCTTC.

J is TRBJ1-2 and V is TRBV28; D is uncertain. CDR3 length equals 14 residues. The germline CDR1 and CDR2 sequences are MDHEN and SYDVKM. Trimming stripped 6 bases from V and 4 bases from J, with 15 bases between. CDR3 loop: CASSRSRGTYGYTF. The CDR3 nucleotides are TGTGCCAGCAGCCGCAGTCGGGGAACCTATGGCTACACCTTC.

The V and J genes are TRBV6-1 and TRBJ2-7; D gene uncertain. The CDR3 extends over 11 amino acids. V was cut by 4 bases and J by 3 bases, with 4 bases left in between. CDR1 is MNHNS, CDR2 SASEGT, per germline. Here the CDR3 reads CASSAIYEQYF. The CDR3 DNA reads TGTGCCAGCAGTGCGATCTACGAGCAGTACTTC.

The rearrangement uses TRBV10-1 and TRBJ2-1, with 7 bases aligning to TRBD1. After removal of 8 bases from V and 7 bases from J, the junction contained 11 bases not matched to a gene. Germline-derived CDR1 and CDR2 are WNHNN and SYGVQD (reference sequence). The CDR3 spans 14 residues. The CDR3 DNA reads TGCGCCAGCCGTAGCTTGACAGGGTGTAATGAGCAGTTCTTC. Its protein product is CASRSLTGCNEQFF.

The chain uses TRBV28 and TRBJ2-1; unclear D gene. The germline V and J ends were trimmed by 6 bases and 4 bases, with 7 bases remaining between them. The CDR3 covers 12 residues. CDR1 is MDHEN, CDR2 SYDVKM, per germline. The CDR3 region has the DNA TGTGCCAGCAGGTCCCGTTACAATGAGCAGTTCTTC. It translates to CASRSRYNEQFF.

This clone appeared once. The chain recombines TRBV29-1 with TRBJ2-1; 7 bases align to TRBD1. CDR3 length: 13 amino acids. Trimming cost V 7 bases and J 4 bases; bases outside gene matches: 7. Germline CDR1 is SQVTM and CDR2 is ANQGSEA. The CDR3 region has the DNA TGCAGCGCTCATCCGGGACAGTACAATGAGCAGTTCTTC. It yields the protein CSAHPGQYNEQFF.

This chain uses TRBV19 with TRBJ2-1, with D tentatively TRBD1 or TRBD2 (5 bases each). The CDR3 runs 13 residues. CDR1 LNHDA and CDR2 SQIVND come from the germline V gene (reference sequence). V lost 5 bases, J lost 10 bases, and 15 bases lay in between. The CDR3 reads CASSFSGTGEQFF. In DNA form, the CDR3 reads TGTGCCAGTAGTTTTTCCGGGACGGGGGAGCAGTTCTTC.

The chain is built from TRBV7-9 and TRBJ2-3; 8 bases match TRBD2. The germline gives CDR1 SEHNR, CDR2 FQNEAQ (reference sequence). The CDR3 covers 16 residues. J was trimmed by 1 base and V by 1 base; bases with no gene match: 4. CDR3 DNA: TGTGCCAGCAGCTTAGGGCCGGGACTAGGCACAGATACGCAGTATTTT. This sequence encodes CASSLGPGLGTDTQYF.

V and J are TRBV27 and TRBJ2-2; weak D call: TRBD1 (6 bases). Deletions cut 5 bases from V and 3 bases from J, with 19 bases between. CDR1 and CDR2 (germline): MNHEY, SMNVEV (reference sequence). This CDR3 contains 17 residues. The CDR3 nucleotides are TGTGCCAGCAGTCCTCGGACAGCGCCTACCTACACCGGGGAGCTGTTTTTT. Protein: CASSPRTAPTYTGELFF.

V gene TRBV18 combines with J gene TRBJ2-3; no reliable D call. This CDR3 spans 13 amino acids. Germline CDR1 KGHSH, CDR2 LQKENI. With 4 bases removed from V and 5 bases from J, the gap between germline ends came to 10 bases. This CDR3 reads CASSRSWGDTQYF. In DNA, the CDR3 is TGTGCCAGCTCACGGAGTTGGGGAGATACGCAGTATTTT. Full variable domain (missing parts from reference TRBV18 and TRBJ2-3): NAGVMQNPRHLVRRRGQEARLRCSPMKGHSHVYWYRQLPEEGLKFMVYLQKENIIDESGMPKERFSAEFPKEGPSILRIQQVVRGDSAAYFCASSRSWGDTQYFGPGTRLTVL.

The rearrangement links TRBV6-4 to TRBJ1-1; D may be TRBD1 (5 bases). In germline, CDR1 is MRHNA, CDR2 SNTAGT. V was cut by 4 bases and J by 4 bases, with 16 bases left in between. The length of the CDR3 is 15 residues. CDR3 sequence (DNA): TGTGCCAGCAGTGGCCGTATGGGGGAGGGCACTGAAGCTTTCTTT. Amino acid sequence: CASSGRMGEGTEAFF.

DNA for the CDR3: TGTGCCAGCAGTCGGGCGGGAGGAGCTTCCTACGAGCAGTACTTC. Translation: CASSRAGGASYEQYF. This chain joins TRBV6-1 and TRBJ2-7, with 8 bases lining up with TRBD2. This CDR3 region has 15 residues. The junction had 7 bases not matched to a gene; V was cut back by 5 bases and J by 1 base. The V gene's germline CDR1 is MNHNS and CDR2 SASEGT.

The genes are TRBV28 and TRBJ1-4, with 9 bases lining up with TRBD1. Losses at the gene ends were 6 bases for V and 8 bases for J; bases not matched to a gene: 1. Germline V lookup: CDR1 MDHEN, CDR2 SYDVKM. The CDR3 loop spans 12 amino acids. CDR3 in DNA: TGTGCCAGCAGCACAGGGGGCGAAAAACTGTTTTTT. Translation gives CASSTGGEKLFF.

The chain has TRBV19 and TRBJ1-2; D is perhaps TRBD1 (6 bases). Germline lookup yields CDR1 LNHDA and CDR2 SQIVND (reference sequence). Trimming pared 4 bases from V and 1 base from J, leaving 10 bases between. The CDR3 has 14 residues. The CDR3 spells CASSRTASNYGYTF. Here the CDR3 DNA reads TGTGCCAGTAGTAGGACAGCAAGTAACTATGGCTACACCTTC. The whole variable domain, remainder taken from reference TRBV19 and TRBJ1-2, is DGGITQSPKYLFRKEGQNVTLSCEQNLNHDAMYWYRQDPGQGLRLIYYSQIVNDFQKGDIAEGYSVSREKKESFPLTVTSAQKNPTAFYLCASSRTASNYGYTFGSGTRLTVV.

The V and J genes are TRBV7-2 and TRBJ2-1; tentatively, D is TRBD2 (5 bases). The CDR3 has 14 residues. Germline V lookup: CDR1 SGHTA, CDR2 FQGNSA. V was clipped by 4 bases and J by 4 bases, with 11 bases between them. The CDR3 region has the DNA TGTGCCAGCAGCTCGGACGGGGTTTACAATGAGCAGTTCTTC. Protein: CASSSDGVYNEQFF.

The rearrangement joins TRBV18 to TRBJ2-3; TRBD2 is a possible D gene (6 bases). This CDR3 is built from 14 residues. V was pared by 2 bases and J by 4 bases, with 10 bases between. From germline, CDR1 is KGHSH and CDR2 LQKENI. CDR3 sequence reads: CASSPLSGPDTQYF. The CDR3 DNA reads TGTGCCAGCTCACCATTGAGCGGGCCAGATACGCAGTATTTT. Full variable domain (remainder filled in from reference TRBV18 and TRBJ2-3): NAGVMQNPRHLVRRRGQEARLRCSPMKGHSHVYWYRQLPEEGLKFMVYLQKENIIDESGMPKERFSAEFPKEGPSILRIQQVVRGDSAAYFCASSPLSGPDTQYFGPGTRLTVL.